A single T cell receptor (beta chain) is shown here with its context. Its antigen is undetermined. This record comes from a study of cytomegalovirus exposure and HLA in healthy donors. Primers: 60 Vbeta forward and 13 Jbeta reverse. Method: immunoSEQ multiplex PCR; TCRdb's copy keeps in-frame clones and lacks some. The data include about 120,000 clones; the top ten clones carry around 4%. This CDR3 region has 13 residues. Germline CDR1 SGHRS, CDR2 YFSETQ. V lost 4 bases, J lost 4 bases, and 11 bases lay in between. Overall study findings and caveats: TCR beta V segments were, for the most part, productive about 90% or about 30% of the time in an earlier analysis.

Sequences were obtained from PBMCs. The V gene is TRBV5-1, the J gene TRBJ1-2; D is possibly TRBD1 (6 bases). The source of this sequence is a man aged 18 to 29 in good health and CMV-seronegative. CDR3 sequence (DNA): TGCGCCAGCAGCCTGGACAGTTTCTATGGCTACACCTTC. This gives the protein CASSLDSFYGYTF.